This TCR beta chain was captured by sequencing in a study of blood T cell repertoires in COVID-19. Background on the study: The samples span acute and convalescent COVID-19 from the United States, Italy and Spain. PBMCs, B-cell-depleted T cells, or T cells were the source of the cDNA or gDNA that made up the material.

How the authors handled the data: It was from reference gene primer amplification that nucleated cell counts were estimated. Produced via immunoSEQ multiplex PCR; TCRdb's table is partial and in-frame only. V, J and clone size are taken as reported in that table, and D and trimming were inferred from the DNA itself. The repertoire holds 100,000 to 150,000 clones, around 87% seen once, with roughly 8% in the top ten. Looked up from germline, CDR1 is SGHAT and CDR2 is FQNNGV. This CDR3 has 15 residues. V dropped 0 bases and J dropped 8; count of bases not matched to a gene: 6. The specimen was peripheral blood. The chain carries TRBV11-2 and TRBJ1-4; 7 bases match TRBD1. The receptor was derived from a human donor in a cohort sampled during active COVID-19. CDR3 residues: CASSLDPGGLEKLFF. DNA for the CDR3: TGTGCCAGCAGCTTAGATCCAGGGGGGTTAGAAAAACTGTTTTTT.